This T cell receptor (beta chain) was documented in a study of CD8+ T cells in alopecia areata. Study background: Female C3H/HeJ recipients aged about 6-11 weeks got skin from C3H/HeJ graft donors aged about 6-13 months that had spontaneous alopecia.

Details on this clone: The antigen is unknown. The germline and genes are mouse ones. The CDR3 goes on 4 residues after the read ends, and that part is filled in from the germline J gene.

The authors extracted RNA and reverse transcribed it into cDNA as the sequencing template. The method was immunoSEQ multiplex PCR; TCRdb's version includes in-frame clones alone and lacks a portion of them. The sample shows 270,000 or so clones, none of them appearing just once. Findings and limits, study-wide: TCR sharing across patients was less clear than in mice, possibly HLA-related. An increase in clonality over normal scalp was evident in lesional scalp, especially alopecia totalis/universalis. Sequenced scalp T cells also include alphabeta T cells resident in normal skin.

This CDR3 comprises 13 residues. CDR1 NNHNN and CDR2 SYGAGS come from the germline V gene (reference sequence). Sorting of pooled cutaneous lymph node cells used CD4, CD8alpha, NKG2D, NKG2ACE and other markers. Sequencing was performed on CD4+ T cells sorted from a lymph node. The V gene is TRBV13-2, the J gene TRBJ2-5, with D tentatively TRBD2 (5 bases). The receptor was derived from a C3H/HeJ mouse with alopecia areata. For the strain, the MHC haplotype given is H2-k. CDR3 DNA (partial): TGTGCCAGCGGTGAGATGGGGAAAGAC. Translating it yields CASGEMGKD. The CDR3, in full, reads CASGEMGKDTQYF.